This T cell receptor beta chain was retrieved from a study of T cell changes during pregnancy in multiple sclerosis. The V and J ends lost 8 bases and 2 bases respectively, with 16 bases between them. This CDR3 region has 15 residues. Per germline, CDR1 LNHDA and CDR2 SQIVND (reference sequence). The method was immunoSEQ multiplex PCR; TCRdb's version includes in-frame clones alone and lacks a portion of them. In the table there are about 44,000 clones, approximately 96% of which are singletons. This sequence was found in a female donor with multiple sclerosis, enrolled in a pregnancy study. This chain links TRBV19 with TRBJ1-5, with D perhaps TRBD1 (6 bases). The sequenced sample was peripheral blood, obtained in the second trimester of pregnancy. The CDR3: CASGSRGFGNQPQHF. The CDR3 DNA sequence: TGTGCCAGTGGCTCGAGGGGGTTTGGCAATCAGCCCCAGCATTTT. Together with reference TRBV19 and TRBJ1-5, the CDR3 gives the full variable domain: DGGITQSPKYLFRKEGQNVTLSCEQNLNHDAMYWYRQDPGQGLRLIYYSQIVNDFQKGDIAEGYSVSREKKESFPLTVTSAQKNPTAFYLCASGSRGFGNQPQHFGDGTRLSIL.